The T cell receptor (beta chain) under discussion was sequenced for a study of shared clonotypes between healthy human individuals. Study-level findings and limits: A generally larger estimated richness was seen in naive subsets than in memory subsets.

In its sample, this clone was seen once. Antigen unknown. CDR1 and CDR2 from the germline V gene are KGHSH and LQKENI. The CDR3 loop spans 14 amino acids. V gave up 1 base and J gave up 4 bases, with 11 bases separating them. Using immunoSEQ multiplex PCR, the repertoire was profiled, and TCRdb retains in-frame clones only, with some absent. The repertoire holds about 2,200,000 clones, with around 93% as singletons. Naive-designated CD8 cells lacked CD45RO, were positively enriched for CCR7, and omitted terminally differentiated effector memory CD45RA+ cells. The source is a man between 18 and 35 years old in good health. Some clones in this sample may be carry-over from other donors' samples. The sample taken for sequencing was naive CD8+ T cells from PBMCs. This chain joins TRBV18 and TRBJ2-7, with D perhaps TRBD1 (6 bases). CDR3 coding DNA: TGTGCCAGCTCACCACAGGGGGAAGAGTACGAGCAGTACTTC. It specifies CASSPQGEEYEQYF.